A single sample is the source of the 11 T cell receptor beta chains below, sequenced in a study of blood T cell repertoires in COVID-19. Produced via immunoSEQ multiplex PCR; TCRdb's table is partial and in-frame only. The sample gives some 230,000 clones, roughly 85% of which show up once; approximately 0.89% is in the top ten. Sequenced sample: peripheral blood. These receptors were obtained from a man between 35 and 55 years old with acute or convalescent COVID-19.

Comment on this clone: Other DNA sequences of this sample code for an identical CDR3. The CDR3 protein is CASSLGGHEQYF. CDR3 nucleotides: TGTGCCAGCAGCTTAGGAGGGCACGAGCAGTACTTC. The rearrangement links TRBV11-2 to TRBJ2-7, with a weak D call TRBD2 (5 bases). This CDR3 spans 12 amino acids. Germline V gene sequence: CDR1 SGHAT, CDR2 FQNNGV. Trimming took off 1 base at V and 5 bases at J, with 6 bases between the two ends.

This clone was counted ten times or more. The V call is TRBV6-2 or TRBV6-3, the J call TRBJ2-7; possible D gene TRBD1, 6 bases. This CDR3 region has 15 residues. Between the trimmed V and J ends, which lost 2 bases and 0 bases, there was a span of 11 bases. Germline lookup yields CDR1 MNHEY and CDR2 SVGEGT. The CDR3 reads CASSYAPDSSYEQYF. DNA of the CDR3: TGTGCCAGCAGTTACGCGCCGGACAGCTCCTACGAGCAGTACTTC.

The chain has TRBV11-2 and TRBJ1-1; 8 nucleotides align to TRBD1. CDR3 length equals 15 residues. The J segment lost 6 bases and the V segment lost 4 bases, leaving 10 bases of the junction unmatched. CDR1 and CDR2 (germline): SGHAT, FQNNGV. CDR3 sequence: CASSYITGGSSEAFF. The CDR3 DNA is TGTGCCAGCAGCTATATCACAGGGGGTAGCTCTGAAGCTTTCTTT.

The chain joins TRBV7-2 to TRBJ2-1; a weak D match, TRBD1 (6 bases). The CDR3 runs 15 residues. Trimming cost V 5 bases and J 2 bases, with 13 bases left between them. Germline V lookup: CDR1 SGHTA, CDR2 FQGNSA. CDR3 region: CASSLRDTTYNEQFF. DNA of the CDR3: TGTGCCAGCAGCCTAAGGGACACAACCTACAATGAGCAGTTCTTC.

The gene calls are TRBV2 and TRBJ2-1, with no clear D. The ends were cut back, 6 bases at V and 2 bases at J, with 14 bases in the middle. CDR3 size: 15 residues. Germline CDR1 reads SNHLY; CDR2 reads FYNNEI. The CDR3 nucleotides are TGTGCCAGCAGCAATTCCGTCACAGCCTACAATGAGCAGTTCTTC. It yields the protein CASSNSVTAYNEQFF.

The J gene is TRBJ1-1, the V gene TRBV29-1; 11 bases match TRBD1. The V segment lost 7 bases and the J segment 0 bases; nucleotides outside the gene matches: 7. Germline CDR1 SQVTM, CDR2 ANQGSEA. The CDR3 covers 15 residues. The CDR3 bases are TGCAGCGCTGGGACAGGGGGGGTCATGAACACTGAAGCTTTCTTT. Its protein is CSAGTGGVMNTEAFF.

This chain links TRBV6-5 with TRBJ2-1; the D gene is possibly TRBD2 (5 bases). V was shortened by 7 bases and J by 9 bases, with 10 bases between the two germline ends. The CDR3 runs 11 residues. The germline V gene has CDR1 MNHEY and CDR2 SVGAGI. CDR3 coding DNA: TGTGCCAGCACGTACAGCGGTGAGCAGTTCTTC. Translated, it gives CASTYSGEQFF.

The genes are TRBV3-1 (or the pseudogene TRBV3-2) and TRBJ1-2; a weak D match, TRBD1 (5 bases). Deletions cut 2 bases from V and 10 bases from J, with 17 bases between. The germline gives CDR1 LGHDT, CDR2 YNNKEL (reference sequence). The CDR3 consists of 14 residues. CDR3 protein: CASSQPSRDDDYTF. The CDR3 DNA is TGTGCCAGCAGCCAACCCAGCAGGGATGATGACTACACCTTC.

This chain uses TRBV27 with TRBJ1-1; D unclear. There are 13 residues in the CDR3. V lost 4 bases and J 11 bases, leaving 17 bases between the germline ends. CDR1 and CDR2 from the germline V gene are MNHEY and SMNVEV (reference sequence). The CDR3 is CASSWRPGDTAFF. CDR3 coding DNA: TGTGCCAGCAGTTGGCGGCCCGGAGATACGGCTTTCTTT.

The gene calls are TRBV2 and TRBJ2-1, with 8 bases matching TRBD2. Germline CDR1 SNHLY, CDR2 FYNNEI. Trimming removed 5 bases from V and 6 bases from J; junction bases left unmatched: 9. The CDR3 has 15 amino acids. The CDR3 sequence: CASSRTSGEGNEQFF. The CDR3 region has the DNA TGTGCCAGCAGTCGTACTAGCGGTGAGGGCAATGAGCAGTTCTTC.

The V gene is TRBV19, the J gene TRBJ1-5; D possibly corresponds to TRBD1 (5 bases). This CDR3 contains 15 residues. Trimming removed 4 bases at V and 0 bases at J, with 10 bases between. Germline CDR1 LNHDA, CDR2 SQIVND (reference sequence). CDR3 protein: CASSTQGYSNQPQHF. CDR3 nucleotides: TGTGCCAGTAGTACCCAGGGTTATAGCAATCAGCCCCAGCATTTT.